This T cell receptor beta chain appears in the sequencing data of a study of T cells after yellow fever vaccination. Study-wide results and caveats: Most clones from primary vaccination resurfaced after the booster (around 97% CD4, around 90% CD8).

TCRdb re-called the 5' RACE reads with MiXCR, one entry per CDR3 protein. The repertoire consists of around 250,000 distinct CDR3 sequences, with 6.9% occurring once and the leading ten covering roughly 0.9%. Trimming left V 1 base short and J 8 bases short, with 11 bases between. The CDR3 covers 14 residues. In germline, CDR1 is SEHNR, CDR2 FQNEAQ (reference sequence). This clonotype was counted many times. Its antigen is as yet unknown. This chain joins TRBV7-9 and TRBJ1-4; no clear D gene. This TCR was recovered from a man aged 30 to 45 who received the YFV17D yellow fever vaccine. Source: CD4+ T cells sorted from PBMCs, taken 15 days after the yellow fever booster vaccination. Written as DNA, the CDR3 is TGTGCCAGCAGCTTAGATTGGGTCGGAGAAAAACTGTTTTTT. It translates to CASSLDWVGEKLFF.